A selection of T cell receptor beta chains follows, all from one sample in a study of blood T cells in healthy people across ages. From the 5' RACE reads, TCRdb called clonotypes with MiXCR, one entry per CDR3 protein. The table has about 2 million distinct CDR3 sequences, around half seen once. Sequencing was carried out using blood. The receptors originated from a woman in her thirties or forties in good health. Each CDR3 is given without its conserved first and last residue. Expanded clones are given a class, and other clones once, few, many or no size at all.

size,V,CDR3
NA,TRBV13,ASSFPRQETQY
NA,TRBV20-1,SARDGRGDDEAF
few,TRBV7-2,ASSPTGARKETQY
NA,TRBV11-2,ASSLLATGAAKNIQY
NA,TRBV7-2,ASSITVPNSPLH
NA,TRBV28,ASSRDRNNEKLF
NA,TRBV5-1,ASTDRGQRANVLT
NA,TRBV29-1,SVSTSGAFTDTQY
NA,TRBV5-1,ASSPTTGTDKNIQY
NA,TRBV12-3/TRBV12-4,ASTLGGTVSYEQY
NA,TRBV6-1,ASNQGPFRRDTDTQY
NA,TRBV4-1,ASSRDLQGAAF
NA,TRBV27,ASSEVYTEAF
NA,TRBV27,ASSLGGQGLNQPQH
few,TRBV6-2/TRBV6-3,ASSLDSSGQDTQY
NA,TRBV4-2,ASSPWGDREAGANVLT
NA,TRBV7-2,ASSLGPASTSYEQY
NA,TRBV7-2,ASSSIVGQGPRSEQY
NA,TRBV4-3,ASSPTGTGADVLT
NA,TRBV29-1,SVGTGGMDEQF
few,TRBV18,ASSPTDRGEQETQY
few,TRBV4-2,ASSQAISYEQY
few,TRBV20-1,SATPGQGGNEQY
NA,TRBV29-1,SVLGQGTAFALF
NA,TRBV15,ATSRDSIARRPDTQY
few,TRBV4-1,ASSQEGGTNEQY
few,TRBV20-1,SAGSWGEQF
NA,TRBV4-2,ASSQVSAGGQLEDTQY
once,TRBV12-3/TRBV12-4,ASTNFRFSGANVLT
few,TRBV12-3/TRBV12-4,ASSYDEQF
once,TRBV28,ASSIRGALRSEQY